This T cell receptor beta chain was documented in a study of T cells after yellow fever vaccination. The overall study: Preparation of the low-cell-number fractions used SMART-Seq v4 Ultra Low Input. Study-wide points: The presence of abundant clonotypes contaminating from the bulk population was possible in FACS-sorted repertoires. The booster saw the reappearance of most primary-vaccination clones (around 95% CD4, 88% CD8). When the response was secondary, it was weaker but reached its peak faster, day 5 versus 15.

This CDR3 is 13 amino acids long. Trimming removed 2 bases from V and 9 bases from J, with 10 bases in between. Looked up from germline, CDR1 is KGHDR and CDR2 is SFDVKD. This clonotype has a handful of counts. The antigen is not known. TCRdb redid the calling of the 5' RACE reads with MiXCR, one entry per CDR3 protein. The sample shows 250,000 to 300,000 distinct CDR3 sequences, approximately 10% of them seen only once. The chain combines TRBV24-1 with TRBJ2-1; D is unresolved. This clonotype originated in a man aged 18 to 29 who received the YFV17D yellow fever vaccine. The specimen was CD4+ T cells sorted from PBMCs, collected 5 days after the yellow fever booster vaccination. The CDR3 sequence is CATSDSPTAEQFF. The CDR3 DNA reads TGTGCCACCAGTGATTCCCCTACAGCTGAGCAGTTCTTC.